The entry below gives a single T cell receptor (beta chain) sequence along with its context. Its antigen target is currently unknown. No per-base quality is available; no much larger clone lies one base away. The sample originates from a study of breast tumors, draining lymph nodes, adjacent tissues (dated by TCRdb to 2016 to 2017). In the study overall: The study compared TCR beta repertoires across tumor, adjacent nontumor tissue and axillary lymph nodes from breast cancer patients. The study aimed to assess the relationships and possible T-cell exchange between tumor, surrounding tissue and draining lymph node repertoires in human breast cancer. Findings and caveats that apply to the study as a whole: Tumors showed preferential V and J gene usage, and their T-cell repertoire diversity fell below that of lymph nodes yet above that of nontumor tissue. Tumor and nontumor tissue repertoires were found to be significantly more similar in luminal-like than in basal-like breast cancer. The study presented the conclusion that tumor T cells originate in lymph nodes as consistent with a hypothesis, not as something directly demonstrated. The data were considered consistent with the idea that most tumor T cells come from the lymph node and then expand in tumor tissue.

V gives up 9 bases and J gives up 0 bases, and the segment between their germline ends measures 12 bases. The CDR3 measures 15 amino acids from cysteine to phenylalanine. The DNA shown is the 45-base CDR3, in frame from base 1. Based on the germline V gene, the CDR1 and CDR2 sequences are MDHEN and SYDVKM. For sequencing, an Illumina HiSeq 2000 was employed. TCR beta chain libraries were generated by multiplex PCR amplification. High-throughput sequencing was used to analyze the amplified TCR beta chain products. TCRdb itself trimmed the public reads at Q25 with fastp, ran MiXCR and retained productive beta chains. Merged by CDR3 protein, the rows form single entries marked with the most common genes and DNA. The sample has about 94,000 distinct CDR3 sequences on record, over 25% of them singletons. 8.1% of the sample goes to the ten largest clones. Lymph node samples were obtained from the axillary draining lymph nodes of breast cancer patients.

Rearrangement joined TRBV28 to TRBJ1-6; TRBD1 might be the D gene, on 5 matching bases. The sample consisted of axillary lymph node tissue. The TCR comes from a female donor with breast cancer. Some clones in this sample may be carry-over from other donors' samples. The sequence in DNA is TGTGCCAGTAATAAGGGGATCTCCTATAATTCACCCCTCCACTTT. The resulting protein is CASNKGISYNSPLHF.